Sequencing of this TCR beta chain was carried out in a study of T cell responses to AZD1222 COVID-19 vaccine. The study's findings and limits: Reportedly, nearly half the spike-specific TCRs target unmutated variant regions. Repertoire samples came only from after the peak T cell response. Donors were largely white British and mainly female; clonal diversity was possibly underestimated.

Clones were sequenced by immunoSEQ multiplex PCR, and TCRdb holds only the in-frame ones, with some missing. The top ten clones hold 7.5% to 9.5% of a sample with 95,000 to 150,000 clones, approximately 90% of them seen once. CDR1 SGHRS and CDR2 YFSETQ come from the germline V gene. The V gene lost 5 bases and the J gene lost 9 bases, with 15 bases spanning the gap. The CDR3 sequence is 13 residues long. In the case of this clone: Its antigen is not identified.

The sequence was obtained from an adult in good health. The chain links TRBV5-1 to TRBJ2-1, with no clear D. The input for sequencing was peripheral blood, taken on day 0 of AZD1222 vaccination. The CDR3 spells CASRQETEGEQFF. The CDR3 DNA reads TGCGCCAGCAGGCAAGAAACCGAAGGTGAGCAGTTCTTC. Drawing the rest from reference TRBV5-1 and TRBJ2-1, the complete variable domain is KAGVTQTPRYLIKTRGQQVTLSCSPISGHRSVSWYQQTPGQGLQFLFEYFSETQRNKGNFPGRFSGRQFSNSRSEMNVSTLELGDSALYLCASRQETEGEQFFGPGTRLTVL.